The clone carrying this T cell receptor beta chain has more than one count but fewer than ten. The antigen remains undetermined. Exclusion of patients followed from uncontrolled infection, other autoimmune disease, pregnancy or lactation. The PBMCs studied were ones that came from about 10 ml fresh peripheral blood. These data originate in a study of T cells in Graves' hyperthyroidism and ophthalmopathy. General observations from the study: In the blood, most expanded thyroid clonotypes above 0.001 appeared as well. Ophthalmopathy was identified by the model a median roughly six months ahead of onset.

There are 14 residues in the CDR3. CDR1 and CDR2 (germline): LNHDA, SQIVND (reference sequence). With 4 bases clipped from V and 2 bases from J, the junction kept 5 bases outside the gene matches. Amplification of TCR beta CDR3 regions was performed using RNA transcripts as template. Primed by the HTBI set, a first-round RT-PCR was run on the TCR CDR3. Via MiXCR, TCRdb re-called the multiplex PCR reads, giving one row per CDR3 protein. The data contain fewer than 450,000 distinct CDR3 sequences, around 15% of them seen just once; the ten biggest clones take up about 20%. This sequence was found in a woman aged 55-75 years with Graves' ophthalmopathy. Sequencing used blood. This chain connects TRBV19 to TRBJ2-7, with 7 bases aligning to TRBD1. Here the CDR3 reads CASSRDSLTYEQYF. The CDR3 DNA sequence: TGTGCCAGTAGTAGGGACAGTTTGACCTACGAGCAGTACTTC.